This paragraph covers one T cell receptor beta chain sequence. The CDR3 length is 13 residues. The V gene lost 2 bases and the J gene lost 5 bases, with 9 bases spanning the gap. This entry belongs to a study of blood T cell repertoires in COVID-19. Turning to the study itself: T cells, B-cell-depleted T cells, or PBMCs provided the cDNA or gDNA that served as material.

Authors' processing steps: Estimated nucleated cell counts came from reference gene primer amplification. Produced via immunoSEQ multiplex PCR; TCRdb's table is partial and in-frame only. That table is the source of V, J and clone size, and D and trimming were worked out from the DNA. The data contain approximately 74,000 clones, around 93% of them singletons. This receptor was identified in a woman aged 55-69 years with active COVID-19. The V and J genes are TRBV12-3 or TRBV12-4 and TRBJ2-5, with D tentatively TRBD2 (6 bases). Sequenced: peripheral blood. The CDR3 region is CASSLRRAETQYF. DNA of the CDR3: TGTGCCAGCAGTTTACGGAGGGCGGAGACCCAGTACTTC.